This T cell receptor beta chain was found in a study of Graves' ophthalmopathy and Graves' hyperthyroidism. The study, taken as a whole, reports: Among expanded thyroid clonotypes above 0.001 frequency, most also occurred in blood. From stable hyperthyroidism, ophthalmopathy was separated by a 13-signature model with roughly 89% sensitivity and 75% to 84% specificity. The model achieved around 67% sensitivity and 72% to 75% specificity for ophthalmopathy progression.

Concerning this clonotype itself: Its specificity is not known.

Enrolled hyperthyroidism patients had a new diagnosis, a duration under 2 months, and an age of 18 to 65. RNA transcripts were the template, and TCR beta CDR3 regions were amplified from them. The library came from an HTBI-primed first-round RT-PCR and a second-round multiplex PCR. TCRdb used MiXCR to reprocess the multiplex PCR reads, holding one entry per CDR3 protein. The sample has about 550,000 distinct CDR3 sequences, under 45% seen once. Sequenced material: peripheral blood or thyroid tissue (not recorded which). The TCR was taken from an adult man with Graves' hyperthyroidism.

CDR3 in amino acids: CAISEGIGVGTGNEKLFF. DNA of the CDR3: TGTGCCATCAGTGAAGGGATCGGGGTTGGGACAGGGAATGAAAAACTGTTTTTT. The chain carries TRBV10-3 and TRBJ1-4; 9 nucleotides match TRBD1. The J segment lost 5 bases and the V segment lost 3 bases, leaving 13 bases of the junction unmatched. Looked up from germline, CDR1 is ENHRY and CDR2 is SYGVKD. The CDR3 is made up of 18 amino acids.